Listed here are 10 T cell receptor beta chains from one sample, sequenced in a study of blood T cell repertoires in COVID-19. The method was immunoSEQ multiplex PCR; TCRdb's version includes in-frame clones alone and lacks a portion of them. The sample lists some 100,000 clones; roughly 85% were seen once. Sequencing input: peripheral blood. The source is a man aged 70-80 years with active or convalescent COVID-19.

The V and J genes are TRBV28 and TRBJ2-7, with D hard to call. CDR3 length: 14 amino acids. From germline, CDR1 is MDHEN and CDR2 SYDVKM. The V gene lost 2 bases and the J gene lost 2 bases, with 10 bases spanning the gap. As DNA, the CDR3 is TGTGCCAGCAGTTTAGTGAACATTGCCTACGAGCAGTACTTC. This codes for CASSLVNIAYEQYF.

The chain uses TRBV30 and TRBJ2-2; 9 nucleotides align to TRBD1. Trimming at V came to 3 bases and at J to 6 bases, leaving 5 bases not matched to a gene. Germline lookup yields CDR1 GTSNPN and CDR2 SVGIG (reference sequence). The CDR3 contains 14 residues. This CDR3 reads CAWRPRQGAGELFF. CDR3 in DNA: TGTGCCTGGAGACCCAGACAGGGGGCCGGGGAGCTGTTTTTT. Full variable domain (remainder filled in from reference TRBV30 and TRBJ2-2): SQTIHQWPATLVQPVGSPLSLECTVEGTSNPNLYWYRQAAGRGLQLLFYSVGIGQISSEVPQNLSASRPQDRQFILSSKKLLLSDSGFYLCAWRPRQGAGELFFGEGSRLTVL.

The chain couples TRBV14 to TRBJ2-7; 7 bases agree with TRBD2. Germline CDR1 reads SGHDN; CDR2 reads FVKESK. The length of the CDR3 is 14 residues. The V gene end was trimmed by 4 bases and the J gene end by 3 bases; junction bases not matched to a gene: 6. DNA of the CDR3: TGTGCCAGCAGCCTGGGGGGGGGACGCTACGAGCAGTACTTC. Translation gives CASSLGGGRYEQYF.

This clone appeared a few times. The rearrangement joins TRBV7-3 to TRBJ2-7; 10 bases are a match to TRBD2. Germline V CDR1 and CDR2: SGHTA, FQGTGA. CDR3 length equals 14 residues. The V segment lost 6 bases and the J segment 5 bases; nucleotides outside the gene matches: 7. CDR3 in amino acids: CASSPASGSHEQYF. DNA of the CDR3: TGTGCCAGCAGTCCGGCTAGCGGGAGCCACGAGCAGTACTTC.

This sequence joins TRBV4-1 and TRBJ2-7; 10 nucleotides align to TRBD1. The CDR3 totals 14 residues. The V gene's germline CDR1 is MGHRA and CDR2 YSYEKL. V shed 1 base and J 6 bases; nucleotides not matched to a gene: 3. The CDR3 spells CASSQGQGAREQYF. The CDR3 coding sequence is TGCGCCAGCAGCCAAGGACAGGGGGCGCGCGAGCAGTACTTC.

The CDR3 region has the DNA TGTGCCAGCAGTTTACTCGATAATTCACCCCTCCACTTT. Its translation: CASSLLDNSPLHF. The rearrangement uses TRBV27 and TRBJ1-6; D not resolved. CDR3 length equals 13 residues. The V and J ends lost 2 bases and 5 bases respectively, with 4 bases between them. The germline gives CDR1 MNHEY, CDR2 SMNVEV (reference sequence).

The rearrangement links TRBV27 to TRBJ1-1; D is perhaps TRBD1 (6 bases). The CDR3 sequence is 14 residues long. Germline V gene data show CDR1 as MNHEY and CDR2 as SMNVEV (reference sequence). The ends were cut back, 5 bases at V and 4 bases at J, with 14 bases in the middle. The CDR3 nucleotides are TGTGCCAGCAGTCTCACTCGGGACACCACTGAAGCTTTCTTT. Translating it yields CASSLTRDTTEAFF.

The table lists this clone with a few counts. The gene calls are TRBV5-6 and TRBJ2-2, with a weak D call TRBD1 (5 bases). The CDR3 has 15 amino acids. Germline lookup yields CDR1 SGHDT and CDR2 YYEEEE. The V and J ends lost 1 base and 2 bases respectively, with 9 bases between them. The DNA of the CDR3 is TGTGCCAGCAGCTTGCAGGGTGTTAACACCGGGGAGCTGTTTTTT. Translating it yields CASSLQGVNTGELFF. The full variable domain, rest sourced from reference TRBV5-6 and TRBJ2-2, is DAGVTQSPTHLIKTRGQQVTLRCSPKSGHDTVSWYQQALGQGPQFIFQYYEEEERQRGNFPDRFSGHQFPNYSSELNVNALLLGDSALYLCASSLQGVNTGELFFGEGSRLTVL.

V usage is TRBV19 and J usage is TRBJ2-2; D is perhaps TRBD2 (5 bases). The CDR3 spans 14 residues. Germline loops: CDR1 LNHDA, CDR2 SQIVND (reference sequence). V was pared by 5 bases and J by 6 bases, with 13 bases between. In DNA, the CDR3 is TGTGCCAGTAGTGCTCGCCGGGGAGCCGGGGAGCTGTTTTTT. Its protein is CASSARRGAGELFF. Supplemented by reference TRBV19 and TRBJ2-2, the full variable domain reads DGGITQSPKYLFRKEGQNVTLSCEQNLNHDAMYWYRQDPGQGLRLIYYSQIVNDFQKGDIAEGYSVSREKKESFPLTVTSAQKNPTAFYLCASSARRGAGELFFGEGSRLTVL.

The CDR3 DNA is TGTGCCAGTAGTATACTCAGGACAGGGAGCTCCTACAATGAGCAGTTCTTC. Residues: CASSILRTGSSYNEQFF. The J gene is TRBJ2-1, the V gene TRBV19; TRBD1 aligns across 8 bases. The CDR3 is made up of 17 amino acids. Losses at the gene ends were 2 bases for V and 0 bases for J; bases not matched to a gene: 6. The germline gives CDR1 LNHDA, CDR2 SQIVND (reference sequence).